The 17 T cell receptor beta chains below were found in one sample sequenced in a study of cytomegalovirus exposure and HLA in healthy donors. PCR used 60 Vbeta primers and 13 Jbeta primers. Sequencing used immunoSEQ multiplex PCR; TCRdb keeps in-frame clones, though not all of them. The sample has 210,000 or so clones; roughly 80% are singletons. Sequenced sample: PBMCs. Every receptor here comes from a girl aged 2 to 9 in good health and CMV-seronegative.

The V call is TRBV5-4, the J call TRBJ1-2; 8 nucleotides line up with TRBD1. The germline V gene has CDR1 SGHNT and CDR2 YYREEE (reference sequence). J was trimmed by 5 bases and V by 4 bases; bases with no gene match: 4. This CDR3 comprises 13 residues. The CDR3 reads CASSAQGAYGYTF. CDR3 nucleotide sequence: TGTGCCAGCAGCGCTCAGGGGGCGTATGGCTACACCTTC. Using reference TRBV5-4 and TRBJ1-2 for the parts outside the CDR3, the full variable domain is ETGVTQSPTHLIKTRGQQVTLRCSSQSGHNTVSWYQQALGQGPQFIFQYYREEENGRGNFPPRFSGLQFPNYSSELNVNALELDDSALYLCASSAQGAYGYTFGSGTRLTVV.

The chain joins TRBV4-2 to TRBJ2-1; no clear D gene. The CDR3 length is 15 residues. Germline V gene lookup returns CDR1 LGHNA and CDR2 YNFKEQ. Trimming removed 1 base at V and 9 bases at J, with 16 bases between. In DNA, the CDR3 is TGTGCCAGCAGCCAAGGGCTTCTCAAGCGTACTGAGCAGTTCTTC. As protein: CASSQGLLKRTEQFF.

The CDR3 sequence: CASSLAQVPEAFF. The CDR3, as DNA: TGTGCCAGCAGCTTGGCCCAGGTCCCTGAAGCTTTCTTT. J is TRBJ1-1 and V is TRBV5-6, with D unresolved. Trimming removed 0 bases from V and 6 bases from J, with 9 bases in between. The V gene's germline CDR1 is SGHDT and CDR2 YYEEEE. The CDR3 covers 13 residues.

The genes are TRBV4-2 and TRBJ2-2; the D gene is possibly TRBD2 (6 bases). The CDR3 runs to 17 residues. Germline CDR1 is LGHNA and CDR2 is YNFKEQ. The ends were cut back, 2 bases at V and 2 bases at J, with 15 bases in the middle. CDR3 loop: CASSQLRLARNTGELFF. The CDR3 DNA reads TGTGCCAGCAGCCAATTGCGTCTAGCGAGAAACACCGGGGAGCTGTTTTTT.

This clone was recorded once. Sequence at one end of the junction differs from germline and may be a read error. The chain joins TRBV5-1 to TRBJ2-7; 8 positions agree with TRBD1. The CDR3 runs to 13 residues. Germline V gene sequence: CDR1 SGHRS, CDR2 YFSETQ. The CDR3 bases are TGCGCCAGCAGCTACGTCGCGGACAGGGCAGCCGACTTC. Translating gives CASSYVADRAADF.

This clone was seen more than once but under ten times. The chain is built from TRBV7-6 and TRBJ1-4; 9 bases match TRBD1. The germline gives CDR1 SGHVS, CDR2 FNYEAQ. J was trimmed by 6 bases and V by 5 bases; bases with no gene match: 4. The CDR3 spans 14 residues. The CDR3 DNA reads TGTGCCAGCAGCCAGACAGGGGGGGATGAAAAACTGTTTTTT. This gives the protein CASSQTGGDEKLFF.

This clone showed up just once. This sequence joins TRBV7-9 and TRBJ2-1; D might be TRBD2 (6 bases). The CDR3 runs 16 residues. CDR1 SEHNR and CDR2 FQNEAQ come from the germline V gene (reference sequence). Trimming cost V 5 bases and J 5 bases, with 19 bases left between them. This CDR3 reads CASSTHGPGVNNEQFF. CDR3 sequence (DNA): TGTGCCAGCAGCACGCACGGCCCGGGGGTGAACAATGAGCAGTTCTTC.

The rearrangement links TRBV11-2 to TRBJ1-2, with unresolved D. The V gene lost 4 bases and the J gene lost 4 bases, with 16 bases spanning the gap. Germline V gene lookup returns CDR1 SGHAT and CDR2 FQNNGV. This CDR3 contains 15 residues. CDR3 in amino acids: CASSSIQRKSYGYTF. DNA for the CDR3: TGTGCCAGCAGCTCAATTCAGCGGAAAAGCTATGGCTACACCTTC.

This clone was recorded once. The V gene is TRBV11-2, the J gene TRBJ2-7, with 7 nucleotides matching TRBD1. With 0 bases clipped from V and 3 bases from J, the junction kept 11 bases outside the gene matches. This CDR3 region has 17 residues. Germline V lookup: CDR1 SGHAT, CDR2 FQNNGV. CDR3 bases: TGTGCCAGCAGCTTAGATTTTTTCCGGGACAGAATCTACGAGCAGTACTTC. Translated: CASSLDFFRDRIYEQYF. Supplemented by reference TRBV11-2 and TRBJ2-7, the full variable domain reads EAGVAQSPRYKIIEKRQSVAFWCNPISGHATLYWYQQILGQGPKLLIQFQNNGVVDDSQLPKDRFSAERLKGVDSTLKIQPAKLEDSAVYLCASSLDFFRDRIYEQYFGPGTRLTVT.

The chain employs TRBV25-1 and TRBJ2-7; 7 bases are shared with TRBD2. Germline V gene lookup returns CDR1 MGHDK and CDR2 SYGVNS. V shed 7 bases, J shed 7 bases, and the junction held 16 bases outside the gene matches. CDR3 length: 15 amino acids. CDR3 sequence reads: CASISSGAVGGEQYF. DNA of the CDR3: TGTGCCAGCATTTCTAGCGGAGCCGTTGGAGGGGAGCAGTACTTC.

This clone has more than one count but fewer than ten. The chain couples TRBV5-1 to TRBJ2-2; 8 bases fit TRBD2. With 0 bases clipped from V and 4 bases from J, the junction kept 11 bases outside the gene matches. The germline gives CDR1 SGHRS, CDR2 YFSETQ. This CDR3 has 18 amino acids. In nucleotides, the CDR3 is TGCGCCAGCAGCTTGGTGGGATCTGCGGGAGGACCCACCGGGGAGCTGTTTTTT. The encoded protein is CASSLVGSAGGPTGELFF.

CDR3 DNA sequence: TGTGCCAGCAGTTTCCAGGGAACCTATAATTCACCCCTCCACTTT. Translating gives CASSFQGTYNSPLHF. The chain joins TRBV27 to TRBJ1-6; D is possibly TRBD1 (5 bases). The CDR3 is made up of 15 amino acids. The germline gives CDR1 MNHEY, CDR2 SMNVEV (reference sequence). Trimming took 3 bases from V and 2 from J, leaving 8 bases between them.

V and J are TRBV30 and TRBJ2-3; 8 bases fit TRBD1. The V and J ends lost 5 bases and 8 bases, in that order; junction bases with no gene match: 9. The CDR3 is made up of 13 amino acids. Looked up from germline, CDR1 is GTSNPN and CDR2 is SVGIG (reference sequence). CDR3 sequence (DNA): TGTGCCTGGGAAACAGGGGGATCAGGTACGCAGTATTTT. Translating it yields CAWETGGSGTQYF.

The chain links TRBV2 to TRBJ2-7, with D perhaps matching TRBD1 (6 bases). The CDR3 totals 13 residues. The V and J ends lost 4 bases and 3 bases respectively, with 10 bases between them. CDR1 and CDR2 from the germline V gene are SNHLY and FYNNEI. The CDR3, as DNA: TGTGCCAGCAGTGCGGAAGGGGGCTACGAGCAGTACTTC. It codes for CASSAEGGYEQYF.

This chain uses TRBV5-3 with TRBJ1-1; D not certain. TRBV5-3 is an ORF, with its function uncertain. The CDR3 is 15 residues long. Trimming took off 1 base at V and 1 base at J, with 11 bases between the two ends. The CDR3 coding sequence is TGTGCCAGAAGCTTGTCTCCGGAGGAGAACACTGAAGCTTTCTTT. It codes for CARSLSPEENTEAFF.

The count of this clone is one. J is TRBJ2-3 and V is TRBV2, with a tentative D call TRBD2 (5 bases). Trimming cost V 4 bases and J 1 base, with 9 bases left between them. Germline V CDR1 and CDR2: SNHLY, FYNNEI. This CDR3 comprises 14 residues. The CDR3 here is CASSVVSGTDTQYF. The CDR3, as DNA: TGTGCCAGCAGTGTGGTTAGCGGCACAGATACGCAGTATTTT.

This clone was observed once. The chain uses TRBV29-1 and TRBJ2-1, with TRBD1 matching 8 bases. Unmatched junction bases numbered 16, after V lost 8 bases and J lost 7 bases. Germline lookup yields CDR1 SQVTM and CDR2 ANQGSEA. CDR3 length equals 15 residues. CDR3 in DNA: TGCAGCACAAACCCCCGGACAGGGCAGAGGAATGAGCAGTTCTTC. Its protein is CSTNPRTGQRNEQFF.